This TCR beta chain derives from a study of cytomegalovirus exposure and HLA in healthy donors. As for the study in general: About 85 million unique TCRs from HLA-typed donors were held in an early release of data. Overall study results and limits: 150 to 200 TCR beta chains were listed as cytomegalovirus-associated. Within a later analysis, the majority of CMV-associated TCR beta chains appeared HLA-restricted.

PCR primers comprised 60 Vbeta and 13 Jbeta primers. Repertoires were generated with immunoSEQ multiplex PCR, while TCRdb's copy carries only in-frame clones and drops some. This sample has 90,000 to 150,000 clones, with roughly 80% found just once. Germline values: CDR1 LNHNV, CDR2 YYDKDF (reference sequence). V shed 0 bases and J 7 bases; nucleotides not matched to a gene: 22. The CDR3 is 20 residues long. About this clone itself: Its antigen is not known.

The receptor comes from a woman aged 18 to 35 in good health and CMV-seronegative. Sequenced sample: PBMCs. The rearrangement links TRBV15 to TRBJ1-2; 8 positions agree with TRBD1. The CDR3 nucleotides read TGTGCCACCAGCAGAGATTATTTTAGGGGGGACAGACAGGGGACGTTTGGCTACACCTTC. Translation gives CATSRDYFRGDRQGTFGYTF.